These 9 T cell receptor beta chains originate from one sample sequenced in a study of blood T cell repertoires in COVID-19. The repertoire was sequenced with immunoSEQ multiplex PCR; TCRdb's copy has only in-frame clones and lacks some. Among 200,000 or so clones listed, under 90% were seen once. The sample taken for sequencing was peripheral blood. The receptors originated from a person aged 70 to 85 with COVID-19, enrolled during active disease.

This chain links TRBV6-5 with TRBJ2-1; 9 positions agree with TRBD1. V dropped 4 bases and J dropped 6; count of bases not matched to a gene: 7. This CDR3 has 15 residues. The germline V gene encodes CDR1 MNHEY and CDR2 SVGAGI. CDR3 residues: CASSFPGTGSNEQFF. DNA of the CDR3: TGTGCCAGCAGTTTTCCCGGGACAGGGAGCAATGAGCAGTTCTTC.

J is TRBJ2-4 and V is TRBV15; D not resolved. CDR3 length: 13 amino acids. Germline V gene lookup returns CDR1 LNHNV and CDR2 YYDKDF (reference sequence). V lost 0 bases, J lost 5 bases, and 5 bases lay in between. The CDR3 loop is CATSRDIENIQYF. For the CDR3, the DNA is TGTGCCACCAGCAGAGATATAGAAAACATTCAGTACTTC.

V and J are TRBV4-3 and TRBJ1-3, with a weak D call TRBD1 (5 bases). V dropped 0 bases and J dropped 1 base, with 7 bases sitting between them. Germline values: CDR1 LGHNA, CDR2 YSLEER. The length of the CDR3 is 15 residues. CDR3 residues: CASSQDTGSGNTIYF. The CDR3 coding sequence is TGCGCCAGCAGCCAAGATACAGGATCTGGAAACACCATATATTTT.

The chain carries TRBV19 and TRBJ2-1; the match to TRBD1 covers 7 bases. CDR1 LNHDA and CDR2 SQIVND come from the germline V gene (reference sequence). V was pared by 3 bases and J by 5 bases, with 7 bases of the junction left unmatched. This CDR3 spans 15 amino acids. The CDR3 nucleotides read TGTGCCAGTAGTATTTGGGACAGTGGTAACAATGAGCAGTTCTTC. Translating it yields CASSIWDSGNNEQFF.

The J gene is TRBJ2-5, the V gene TRBV27, with 9 bases lining up with TRBD1. The germline V gene has CDR1 MNHEY and CDR2 SMNVEV (reference sequence). This CDR3 has 15 amino acids. With V trimmed by 2 bases and J by 5 bases, 6 bases remained unmatched. The CDR3 protein is CASSLAGQGMETQYF. In nucleotides, the CDR3 is TGTGCCAGCAGTTTAGCAGGACAGGGGATGGAGACCCAGTACTTC.

This chain links TRBV6-2 or TRBV6-3 with TRBJ1-1, with 8 bases fitting TRBD1. Losses at the gene ends were 6 bases for V and 0 bases for J; bases not matched to a gene: 6. The CDR3 extends over 15 amino acids. Germline values: CDR1 MNHEY, CDR2 SVGEGT. DNA of the CDR3: TGTGCCAGCAGCAGACAGGGGATCATGAACACTGAAGCTTTCTTT. As protein: CASSRQGIMNTEAFF.

The chain employs TRBV6-2 or TRBV6-3 and TRBJ2-5; 7 bases align to TRBD2. The CDR3 has 17 residues. V dropped 2 bases and J dropped 4; count of bases not matched to a gene: 13. Germline V gene data show CDR1 as MNHEY and CDR2 as SVGEGT. The CDR3 nucleotides read TGTGCCAGCAGTTACCGAGTGGAGGGAGGGCCCACAGAGACCCAGTACTTC. Its protein product is CASSYRVEGGPTETQYF.

The chain joins TRBV7-3 to TRBJ1-6; a possible D gene is TRBD1 (5 bases). Trimming took off 5 bases at V and 6 bases at J, with 8 bases between the two ends. The CDR3 totals 13 residues. Germline lookup yields CDR1 SGHTA and CDR2 FQGTGA. CDR3 coding DNA: TGTGCCAGCAGCCGGGACTTTAATTCACCCCTCCACTTT. This codes for CASSRDFNSPLHF.

The chain couples TRBV10-3 to TRBJ2-7; TRBD1 aligns across 10 bases. The CDR3 loop spans 15 amino acids. Trimming took 10 bases from V and 3 from J; bases not matched to a gene: 12. Germline lookup yields CDR1 ENHRY and CDR2 SYGVKD. As DNA, the CDR3 is TGTGCCACTTACTCGGGACAGGGGTTACGCTACGAGCAGTACTTC. Translating it yields CATYSGQGLRYEQYF.